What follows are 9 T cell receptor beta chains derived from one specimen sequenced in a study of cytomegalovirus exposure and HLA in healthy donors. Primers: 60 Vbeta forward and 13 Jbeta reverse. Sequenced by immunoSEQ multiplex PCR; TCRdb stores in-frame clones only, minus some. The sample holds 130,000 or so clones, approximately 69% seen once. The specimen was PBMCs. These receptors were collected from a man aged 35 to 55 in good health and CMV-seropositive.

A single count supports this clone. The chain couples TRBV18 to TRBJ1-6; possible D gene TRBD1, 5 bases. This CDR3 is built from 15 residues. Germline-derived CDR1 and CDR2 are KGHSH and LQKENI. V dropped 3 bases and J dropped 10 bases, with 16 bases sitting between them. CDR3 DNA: TGTGCCAGCTCACCGGAGGGGAACGGAAGGTCACCCCTCCACTTT. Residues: CASSPEGNGRSPLHF.

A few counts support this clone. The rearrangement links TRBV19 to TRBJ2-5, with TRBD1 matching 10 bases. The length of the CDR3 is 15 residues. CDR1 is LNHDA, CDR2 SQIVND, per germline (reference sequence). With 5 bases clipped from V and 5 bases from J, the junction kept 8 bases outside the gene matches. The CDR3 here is CASSDPGQGIETQYF. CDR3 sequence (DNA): TGTGCCAGTAGTGATCCGGGACAGGGGATCGAGACCCAGTACTTC.

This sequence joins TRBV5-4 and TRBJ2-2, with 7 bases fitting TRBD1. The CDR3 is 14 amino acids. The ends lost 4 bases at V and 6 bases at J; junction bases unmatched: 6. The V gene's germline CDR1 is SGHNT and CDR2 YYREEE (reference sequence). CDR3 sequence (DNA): TGTGCCAGCAGCGTAGACAGGGCGGCCGGGGAGCTGTTTTTT. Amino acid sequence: CASSVDRAAGELFF. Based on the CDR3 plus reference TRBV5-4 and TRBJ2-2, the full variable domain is ETGVTQSPTHLIKTRGQQVTLRCSSQSGHNTVSWYQQALGQGPQFIFQYYREEENGRGNFPPRFSGLQFPNYSSELNVNALELDDSALYLCASSVDRAAGELFFGEGSRLTVL.

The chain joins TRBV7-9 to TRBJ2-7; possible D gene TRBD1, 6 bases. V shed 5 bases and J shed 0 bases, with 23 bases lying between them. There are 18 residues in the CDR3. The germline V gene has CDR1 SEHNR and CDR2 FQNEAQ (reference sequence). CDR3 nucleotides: TGTGCCAGCAGCCCCCTGAGGGGTGTGCAAGGGGGCTCCTACGAGCAGTACTTC. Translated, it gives CASSPLRGVQGGSYEQYF.

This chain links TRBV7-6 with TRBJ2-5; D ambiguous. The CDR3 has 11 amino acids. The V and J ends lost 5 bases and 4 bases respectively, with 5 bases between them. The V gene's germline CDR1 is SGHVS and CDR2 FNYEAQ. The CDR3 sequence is CASSPRETQYF. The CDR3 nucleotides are TGTGCCAGCAGCCCCCGAGAGACCCAGTACTTC. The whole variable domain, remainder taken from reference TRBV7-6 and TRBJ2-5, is GAGVSQSPRYKVTKRGQDVALRCDPISGHVSLYWYRQALGQGPEFLTYFNYEAQQDKSGLPNDRFSAERPEGSISTLTIQRTEQRDSAMYRCASSPRETQYFGPGTRLLVL.

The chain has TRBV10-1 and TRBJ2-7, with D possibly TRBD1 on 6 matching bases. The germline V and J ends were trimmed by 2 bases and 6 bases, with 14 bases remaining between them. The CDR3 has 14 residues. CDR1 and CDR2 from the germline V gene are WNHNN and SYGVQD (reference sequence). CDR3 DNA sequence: TGCGCCAGCAGTGAGGCGCAGGGGCAGATCGAGCAGTACTTC. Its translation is CASSEAQGQIEQYF.

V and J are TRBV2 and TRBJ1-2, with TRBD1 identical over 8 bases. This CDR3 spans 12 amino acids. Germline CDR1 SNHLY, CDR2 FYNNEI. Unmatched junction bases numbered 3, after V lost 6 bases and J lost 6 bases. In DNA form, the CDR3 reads TGTGCCAGCAGACAGGGGGTCCATGGCTACACCTTC. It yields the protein CASRQGVHGYTF. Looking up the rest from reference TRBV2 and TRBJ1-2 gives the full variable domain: EPEVTQTPSHQVTQMGQEVILRCVPISNHLYFYWYRQILGQKVEFLVSFYNNEISEKSEIFDDQFSVERPDGSNFTLKIRSTKLEDSAMYFCASRQGVHGYTFGSGTRLTVV.

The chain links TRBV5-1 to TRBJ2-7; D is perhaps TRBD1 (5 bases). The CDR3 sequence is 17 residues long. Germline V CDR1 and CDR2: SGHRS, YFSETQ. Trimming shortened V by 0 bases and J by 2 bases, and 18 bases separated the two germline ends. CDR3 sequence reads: CASSLAQMWGQTYEQYF. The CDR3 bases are TGCGCCAGCAGCTTGGCGCAGATGTGGGGCCAAACCTACGAGCAGTACTTC.

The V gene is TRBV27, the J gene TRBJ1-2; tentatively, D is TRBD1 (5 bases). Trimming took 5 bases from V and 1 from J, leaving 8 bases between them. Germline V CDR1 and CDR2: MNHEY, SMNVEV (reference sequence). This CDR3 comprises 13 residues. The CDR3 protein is CASSDSLNYGYTF. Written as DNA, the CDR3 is TGTGCCAGCAGTGACAGTCTTAACTATGGCTACACCTTC.